This T cell receptor (beta chain) was obtained from a study of shared clonotypes between healthy human individuals. A CD45RA-negative memory subset and a CD45RA+ naive subset were separated from the CD4+ cells. V lost 7 bases, J lost 4 bases, and 16 bases stayed unmatched. The CDR3 is made up of 17 amino acids. The germline V gene has CDR1 SGHVS and CDR2 FQNEAQ. TCRdb keeps only in-frame clones here, not all; method: immunoSEQ multiplex PCR. The sample contains about 960,000 clones, roughly 72% of which appear only once. The rearrangement uses TRBV7-8 and TRBJ2-1; the match to TRBD2 covers 7 bases. This receptor was identified in a young man in good health. Sequenced sample: memory CD4+ T cells sorted from blood. Subset: CD45RA-negative fraction. CDR3 amino acids: CASTPPRTRENYNEQFF. DNA for the CDR3: TGTGCCAGCACCCCGCCCCGGACTAGGGAGAATTACAATGAGCAGTTCTTC.